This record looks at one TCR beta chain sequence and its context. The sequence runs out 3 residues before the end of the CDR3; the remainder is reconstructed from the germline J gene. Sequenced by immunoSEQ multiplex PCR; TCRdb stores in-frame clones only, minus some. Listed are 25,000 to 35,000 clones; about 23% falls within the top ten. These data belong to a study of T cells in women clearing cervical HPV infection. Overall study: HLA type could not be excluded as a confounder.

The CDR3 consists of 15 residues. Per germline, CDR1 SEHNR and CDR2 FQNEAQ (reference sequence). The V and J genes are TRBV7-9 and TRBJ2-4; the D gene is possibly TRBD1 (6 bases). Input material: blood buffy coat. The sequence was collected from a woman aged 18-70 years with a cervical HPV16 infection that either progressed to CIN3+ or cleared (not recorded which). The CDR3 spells CASIYLTGSGYGQYF. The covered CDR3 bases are TGTGCCAGCATCTATCTAACAGGGTCTGGGTATGGT. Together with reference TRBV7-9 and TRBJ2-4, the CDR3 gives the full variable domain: DTGVSQNPRHKITKRGQNVTFRCDPISEHNRLYWYRQTLGQGPEFLTYFQNEAQLEKSRLLSDRFSAERPKGSFSTLEIQRTEQGDSAMYLCASIYLTGSGYGQYFGAGTRLSVL.